What follows are 3 T cell receptor beta chains derived from one specimen sequenced in a study of regulatory T cells in long-lasting Graves disease (dated by TCRdb to about 2021). Read against the paper, the sample's time point label means: newly diagnosed GD, antithyroid drugs for less than 3 months. For both TCR sequencing and RNA sequencing, RNA was extracted from PBMCs using TRIzol. The library was prepared using multiplex PCR. This sample was sequenced with an Illumina HiSeq 4000. iRepertoire HTBI primers and Arm-PCR amplification of CDR3 regions were used to construct TCR beta libraries. TCRdb ran its own pipeline on the public reads, namely fastp trimming at Q25 and MiXCR clone calling, and kept in-frame beta chains. CDR3 protein sequences are deduplicated, and each keeps its most common genes and DNA. For this sample there are about 380,000 distinct CDR3 sequences; roughly 15% appear just once. The biggest ten clones account for 22% of the sample.

Source: peripheral blood mononuclear cells (PBMCs), taken at new diagnosis, from a patient treated with antithyroid drugs. Source of these receptors: a female donor with Graves disease.

The chain is built from TRBV7-9 and TRBJ2-1; D is unclear. Germline V gene lookup returns CDR1 SEHNR and CDR2 FQNEAQ (reference sequence). The CDR3 extends over 15 amino acids. Trimming left V 5 bases short and J 2 bases short, with 13 bases between. CDR3 bases: TGTGCCAGCAGCCCGTCTGGGCCCACCTACAATGAGCAGTTCTTC. Translation gives CASSPSGPTYNEQFF.

Ten or more counts support this clonotype. This chain connects TRBV28 to TRBJ2-7, with D perhaps TRBD1 or TRBD2 (6 bases each). CDR1 and CDR2 (germline): MDHEN, SYDVKM. Trimming pared 6 bases from V and 2 bases from J, leaving 14 bases between. This CDR3 region has 14 residues. CDR3 sequence: CASSRWGAAYEQYF. The DNA for the CDR3 is TGTGCCAGCAGCCGCTGGGGGGCTGCCTACGAGCAGTACTTC.

This clonotype was seen repeatedly, ten times or more. The chain recombines TRBV13 with TRBJ1-4; D is ambiguous. The ends were cut back, 3 bases at V and 5 bases at J, with 13 bases in the middle. Germline lookup yields CDR1 PRHDT and CDR2 FYEKMQ (reference sequence). The CDR3 consists of 15 residues. CDR3 protein: CASSFTSWENEKLFF. The CDR3 region has the DNA TGTGCCAGCAGCTTTACTTCCTGGGAGAATGAAAAACTGTTTTTT. The full variable domain, its missing parts supplied by reference TRBV13 and TRBJ1-4, is AAGVIQSPRHLIKEKRETATLKCYPIPRHDTVYWYQQGPGQDPQFLISFYEKMQSDKGSIPDRFSAQQFSDYHSELNMSSLELGDSALYFCASSFTSWENEKLFFGSGTQLSVL.